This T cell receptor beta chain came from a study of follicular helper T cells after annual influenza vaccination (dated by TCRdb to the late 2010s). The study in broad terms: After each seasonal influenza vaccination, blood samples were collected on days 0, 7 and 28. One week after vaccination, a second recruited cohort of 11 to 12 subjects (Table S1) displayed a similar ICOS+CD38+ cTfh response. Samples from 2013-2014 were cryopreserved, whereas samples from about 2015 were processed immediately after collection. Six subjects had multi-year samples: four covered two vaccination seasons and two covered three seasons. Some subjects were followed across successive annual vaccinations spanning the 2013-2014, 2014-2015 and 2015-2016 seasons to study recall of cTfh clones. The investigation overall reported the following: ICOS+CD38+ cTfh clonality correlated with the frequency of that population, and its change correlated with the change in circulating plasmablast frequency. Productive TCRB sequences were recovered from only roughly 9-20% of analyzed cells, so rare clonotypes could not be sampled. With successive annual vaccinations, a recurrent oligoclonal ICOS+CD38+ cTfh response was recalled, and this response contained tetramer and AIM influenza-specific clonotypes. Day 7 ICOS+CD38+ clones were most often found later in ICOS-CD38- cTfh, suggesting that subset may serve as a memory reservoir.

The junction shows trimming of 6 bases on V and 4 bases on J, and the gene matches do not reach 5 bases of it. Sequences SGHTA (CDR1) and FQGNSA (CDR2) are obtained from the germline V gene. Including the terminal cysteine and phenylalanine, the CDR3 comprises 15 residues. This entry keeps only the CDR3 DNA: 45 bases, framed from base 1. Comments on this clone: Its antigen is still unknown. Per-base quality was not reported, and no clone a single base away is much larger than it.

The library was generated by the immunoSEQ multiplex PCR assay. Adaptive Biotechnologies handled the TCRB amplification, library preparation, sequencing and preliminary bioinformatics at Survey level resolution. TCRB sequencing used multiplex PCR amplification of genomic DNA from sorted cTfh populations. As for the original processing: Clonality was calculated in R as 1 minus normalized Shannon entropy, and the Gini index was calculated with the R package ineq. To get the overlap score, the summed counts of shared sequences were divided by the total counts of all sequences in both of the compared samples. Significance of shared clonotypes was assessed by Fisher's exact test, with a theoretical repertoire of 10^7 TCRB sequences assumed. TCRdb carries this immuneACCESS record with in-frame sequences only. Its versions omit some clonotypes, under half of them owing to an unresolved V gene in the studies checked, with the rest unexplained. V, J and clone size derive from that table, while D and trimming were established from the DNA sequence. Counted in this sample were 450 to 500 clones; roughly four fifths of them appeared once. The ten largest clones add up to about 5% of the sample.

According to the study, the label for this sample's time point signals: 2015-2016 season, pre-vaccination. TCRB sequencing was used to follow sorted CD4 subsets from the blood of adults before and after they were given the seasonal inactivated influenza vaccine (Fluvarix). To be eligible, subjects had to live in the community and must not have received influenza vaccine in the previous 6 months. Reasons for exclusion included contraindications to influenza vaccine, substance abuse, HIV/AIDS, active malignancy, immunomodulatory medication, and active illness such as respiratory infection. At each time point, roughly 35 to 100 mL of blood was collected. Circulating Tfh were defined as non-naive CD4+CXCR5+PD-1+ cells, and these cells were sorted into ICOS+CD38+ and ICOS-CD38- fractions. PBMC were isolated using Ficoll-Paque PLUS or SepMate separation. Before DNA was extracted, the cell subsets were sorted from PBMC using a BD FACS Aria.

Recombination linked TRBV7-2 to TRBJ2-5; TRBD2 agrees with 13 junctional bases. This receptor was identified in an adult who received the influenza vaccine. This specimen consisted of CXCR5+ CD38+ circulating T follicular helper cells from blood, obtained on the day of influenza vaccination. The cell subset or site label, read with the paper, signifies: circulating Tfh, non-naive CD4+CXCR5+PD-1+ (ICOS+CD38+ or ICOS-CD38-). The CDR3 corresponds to CASRLAGGPGETQYF. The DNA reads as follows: TGTGCCAGCAGACTAGCGGGAGGGCCGGGAGAGACCCAGTACTTC. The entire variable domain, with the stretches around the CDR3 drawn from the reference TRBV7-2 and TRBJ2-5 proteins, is GAGVSQSPSNKVTEKGKDVELRCDPISGHTALYWYRQSLGQGLEFLIYFQGNSAPDKSGLPSDRFSAERTGGSVSTLTIQRTQQEDSAVYLCASRLAGGPGETQYFGPGTRLLVL.